What follows are 30 T cell receptor beta chains derived from one specimen sequenced in a study of sequential checkpoint blockade in melanoma. Treatment described: randomized to nivolumab then ipilimumab (arm A) or the reverse (arm B). Measured with immunoSEQ multiplex PCR; TCRdb has only the in-frame clones, and not every one. The sample yields 35,000 to 45,000 clones, 84% seen once. Sequencing used CD8+ T cells sorted from blood (inferred from file names), obtained from a patient given nivolumab and ipilimumab in sequence. All receptors derive from a human donor with melanoma.

This rearrangement joins TRBV30 to TRBJ2-1, with TRBD2 as a possible D gene (6 bases). Trimming stripped 1 base from V and 3 bases from J, with 10 bases between. Germline V gene lookup returns CDR1 GTSNPN and CDR2 SVGIG (reference sequence). The CDR3 covers 14 residues. DNA of the CDR3: TGTGCCTGGAGTGCCGGGACTTTCTACAATGAGCAGTTCTTC. It translates to CAWSAGTFYNEQFF.

The J gene is TRBJ2-1, the V gene TRBV7-8, with 11 bases fitting TRBD2. V gave up 5 bases and J gave up 8 bases; unmatched junction bases: 11. The length of the CDR3 is 16 residues. Germline lookup yields CDR1 SGHVS and CDR2 FQNEAQ. CDR3 loop: CASSQLTSGSTHEQFF. The CDR3 DNA reads TGTGCCAGCAGCCAACTAACTAGCGGGAGTACCCATGAGCAGTTCTTC.

This chain joins TRBV5-1 and TRBJ2-7; 7 nucleotides line up with TRBD1. The CDR3 covers 14 residues. Germline V gives CDR1 SGHRS, CDR2 YFSETQ. V shed 0 bases, J shed 5 bases, and the junction held 5 bases outside the gene matches. The CDR3 nucleotides are TGCGCCAGCAGCTTGGGACAGGGCAGGGACGAGCAGTACTTC. It specifies CASSLGQGRDEQYF.

The sample holds one count of this clone. The chain is built from TRBV13 and TRBJ2-2, with TRBD2 as a possible D gene (6 bases). The CDR3 loop spans 13 amino acids. The germline CDR1 and CDR2 sequences are PRHDT and FYEKMQ (reference sequence). Trimming took 5 bases from V and 6 from J, leaving 10 bases between them. The CDR3 DNA reads as TGTGCCAGCAGCCCCCGCGGGGCCGGGGAGCTGTTTTTT. This gives the protein CASSPRGAGELFF.

The chain links TRBV19 to TRBJ2-5, with TRBD2 identical over 12 bases. CDR3 size: 15 residues. V was pared by 7 bases and J by 1 base, with 4 bases of the junction left unmatched. The germline V gene encodes CDR1 LNHDA and CDR2 SQIVND (reference sequence). The CDR3 sequence: CASTTSGGSQETQYF. The CDR3, as DNA: TGTGCCAGTACGACTAGCGGGGGTTCCCAAGAGACCCAGTACTTC.

This clone has a single count. The V gene is TRBV11-2, the J gene TRBJ2-5; maybe TRBD2 (7 bases). Germline V gene lookup returns CDR1 SGHAT and CDR2 FQNNGV. This CDR3 is built from 15 residues. V dropped 3 bases and J dropped 5 bases, with 16 bases sitting between them. The CDR3 DNA reads TGTGCCAGCAGCTTTGAGGGGGGGTTTTATGAGACCCAGTACTTC. This sequence encodes CASSFEGGFYETQYF.

The chain is built from TRBV19 and TRBJ1-2; TRBD1 agrees at 12 bases. The junction had 2 bases not matched to a gene; V was cut back by 0 bases and J by 3 bases. Per the germline V gene, CDR1 is LNHDA and CDR2 is SQIVND (reference sequence). This CDR3 comprises 16 residues. For the CDR3, the DNA is TGTGCCAGTAGTATAGATGGGACAGGGGGCGACTATGGCTACACCTTC. This encodes CASSIDGTGGDYGYTF.

The chain combines TRBV19 with TRBJ1-5; D perhaps matches TRBD1 (6 bases). The V end was cut by 6 bases, the J end by 7 bases, with 10 bases between. CDR3 length: 12 amino acids. CDR1 and CDR2 (germline): LNHDA, SQIVND (reference sequence). CDR3 sequence reads: CASRIGQQPQHF. DNA for the CDR3: TGTGCCAGTAGGATTGGACAGCAGCCCCAGCATTTT.

The chain uses TRBV25-1 and TRBJ1-5; 8 nucleotides line up with TRBD1. CDR1 and CDR2 from the germline V gene are MGHDK and SYGVNS. The CDR3 loop spans 16 amino acids. Trimming removed 4 bases from V and 4 bases from J; junction bases left unmatched: 9. Here the CDR3 reads CASSGGRTGRNQPQHF. The CDR3 coding sequence is TGTGCCAGCAGTGGAGGGCGGACAGGGCGAAATCAGCCCCAGCATTTT.

The chain combines TRBV28 with TRBJ2-7; 7 bases are a match to TRBD2. CDR1 and CDR2 (germline): MDHEN, SYDVKM. The CDR3 is made up of 14 amino acids. With 3 bases clipped from V and 2 bases from J, the junction kept 4 bases outside the gene matches. CDR3 nucleotide sequence: TGTGCCAGCAGTTTGTACGGACTAGCCTACGAGCAGTACTTC. The encoded protein is CASSLYGLAYEQYF. Together with reference TRBV28 and TRBJ2-7, the CDR3 gives the full variable domain: DVKVTQSSRYLVKRTGEKVFLECVQDMDHENMFWYRQDPGLGLRLIYFSYDVKMKEKGDIPEGYSVSREKKERFSLILESASTNQTSMYLCASSLYGLAYEQYFGPGTRLTVT.

The V call is TRBV5-4, the J call TRBJ2-6, with 11 bases fitting TRBD1. This CDR3 has 18 amino acids. Germline-derived CDR1 and CDR2 are SGHNT and YYREEE (reference sequence). J was trimmed by 2 bases and V by 5 bases; bases with no gene match: 9. The CDR3 DNA reads TGTGCCAGCAGAATCGGACAGGGGGCTATTGCTGGGGCCAACGTCCTGACTTTC. Amino acids: CASRIGQGAIAGANVLTF.

The chain carries TRBV27 and TRBJ2-7, with 8 nucleotides matching TRBD2. The CDR3 is made up of 12 amino acids. Germline V CDR1 and CDR2: MNHEY, SMNVEV (reference sequence). Trimming removed 11 bases from V and 5 bases from J; junction bases left unmatched: 8. The CDR3 reads CAVSGGGNEQYF. CDR3 sequence (DNA): TGTGCCGTCTCCGGGGGGGGCAACGAGCAGTACTTC.

The chain couples TRBV19 to TRBJ1-1; D not certain. Looked up from germline, CDR1 is LNHDA and CDR2 is SQIVND (reference sequence). CDR3 size: 12 residues. V was shortened by 3 bases and J by 5 bases, with 7 bases between the two germline ends. Here the CDR3 reads CASSIPGTEAFF. CDR3 in DNA: TGTGCCAGTAGTATCCCGGGGACTGAAGCTTTCTTT. Full variable domain (outside the CDR3, taken from reference TRBV19 and TRBJ1-1): DGGITQSPKYLFRKEGQNVTLSCEQNLNHDAMYWYRQDPGQGLRLIYYSQIVNDFQKGDIAEGYSVSREKKESFPLTVTSAQKNPTAFYLCASSIPGTEAFFGQGTRLTVV.

The V gene is TRBV13, the J gene TRBJ2-7, with TRBD2 matching 7 bases. From germline, CDR1 is PRHDT and CDR2 FYEKMQ (reference sequence). The CDR3 length is 15 residues. V dropped 6 bases and J dropped 6; count of bases not matched to a gene: 14. The CDR3 sequence: CASSDLAGDRGEQYF. The CDR3 bases are TGTGCCAGCAGTGATCTGGCGGGAGACCGAGGCGAGCAGTACTTC.

V is TRBV7-2 and J is TRBJ1-5; D perhaps matches TRBD1 (5 bases). Germline CDR1 reads SGHTA; CDR2 reads FQGNSA. Between the trimmed V and J ends, which lost 1 base and 5 bases, there was a span of 12 bases. This CDR3 contains 15 residues. CDR3 region: CASSLEGSPHQPQHF. CDR3 nucleotides: TGTGCCAGCAGCTTAGAGGGGTCCCCTCATCAGCCCCAGCATTTT.

This clone showed up just a few times. The gene calls are TRBV4-1 and TRBJ1-6, with 7 bases that match TRBD1. The trim removed 4 bases at V and 7 bases at J, leaving 7 bases unmatched. This CDR3 contains 15 residues. Germline V lookup: CDR1 MGHRA, CDR2 YSYEKL. CDR3 nucleotides: TGCGCCAGCAGCCTCGGACAGGCTGGAAATTCACCCCTCCACTTT. It codes for CASSLGQAGNSPLHF.

In its sample, this clone was seen once. The chain carries TRBV2 and TRBJ1-1; maybe TRBD1 (6 bases). This CDR3 spans 12 amino acids. Germline V gene sequence: CDR1 SNHLY, CDR2 FYNNEI. Trimming pared 9 bases from V and 6 bases from J, leaving 14 bases between. In nucleotides, the CDR3 is TGTGCCAGTCGGTCGGGGGGCCCTGAAGCTTTCTTT. It encodes CASRSGGPEAFF. Together with reference TRBV2 and TRBJ1-1, the CDR3 gives the full variable domain: EPEVTQTPSHQVTQMGQEVILRCVPISNHLYFYWYRQILGQKVEFLVSFYNNEISEKSEIFDDQFSVERPDGSNFTLKIRSTKLEDSAMYFCASRSGGPEAFFGQGTRLTVV.

The chain links TRBV28 to TRBJ2-5; 9 bases fit TRBD2. After removal of 6 bases from V and 5 bases from J, the junction contained 10 bases not matched to a gene. The V gene's germline CDR1 is MDHEN and CDR2 SYDVKM. This CDR3 is built from 15 residues. The CDR3 loop is CASSPPSGVRETQYF. The CDR3 DNA reads as TGTGCCAGCAGCCCCCCTAGCGGGGTTCGGGAGACCCAGTACTTC.

This chain links TRBV6-6 with TRBJ1-1; D might be TRBD1 (6 bases). CDR1 is MNHNY, CDR2 SVGAGI, per germline (reference sequence). V lost 2 bases to trimming and J lost 4 bases, with 11 bases between them. The CDR3 is 14 amino acids. The CDR3 here is CASSYAGDITEAFF. In DNA form, the CDR3 reads TGTGCCAGCAGTTACGCAGGGGACATCACTGAAGCTTTCTTT.

The V gene is TRBV27, the J gene TRBJ2-7; D may be TRBD1 (5 bases). The germline V gene has CDR1 MNHEY and CDR2 SMNVEV (reference sequence). Trimming pared 3 bases from V and 5 bases from J, leaving 8 bases between. This CDR3 contains 12 residues. CDR3 protein: CASSFPGHEQYF. Here the CDR3 DNA reads TGTGCCAGCAGTTTCCCAGGGCACGAGCAGTACTTC.

The chain couples TRBV4-1 to TRBJ2-1; possible D gene TRBD2, 7 bases. Per germline, CDR1 MGHRA and CDR2 YSYEKL. V gave up 1 base and J gave up 7 bases, with 11 bases separating them. This CDR3 comprises 14 residues. The DNA of the CDR3 is TGCGCCAGCAGCCAAGGGGGGGGGCCGAATGAGCAGTTCTTC. The encoded protein is CASSQGGGPNEQFF.

The chain employs TRBV7-7 and TRBJ2-1; 7 nucleotides agree with TRBD1. The CDR3 spans 12 residues. V shed 4 bases, J shed 10 bases, and the junction held 4 bases outside the gene matches. Germline V gene sequence: CDR1 SSHAT, CDR2 FNYEAQ (reference sequence). CDR3 nucleotides: TGTGCCAGCAGCTCTAACAGGGGAGAGCAGTTCTTC. Translated: CASSSNRGEQFF.

The rearrangement joins TRBV9 to TRBJ2-3, with 7 bases that match TRBD2. The CDR3 has 14 amino acids. CDR1 and CDR2 from the germline V gene are SGDLS and YYNGEE. With V trimmed by 0 bases and J by 6 bases, 4 bases remained unmatched. CDR3 bases: TGTGCCAGCAGCGTAGGACTGGGAGGGGATACGCAGTATTTT. Translation: CASSVGLGGDTQYF.

The V and J genes are TRBV5-1 and TRBJ2-7, with 8 bases aligning to TRBD2. The length of the CDR3 is 18 residues. Germline-derived CDR1 and CDR2 are SGHRS and YFSETQ. J was trimmed by 3 bases and V by 0 bases; bases with no gene match: 14. The CDR3 sequence is CASSLVVGLAGPNYEQYF. CDR3 DNA sequence: TGCGCCAGCAGCTTGGTAGTCGGTCTAGCGGGTCCCAACTACGAGCAGTACTTC.

This clone was found a few times. The V and J genes are TRBV7-9 and TRBJ1-2, with D possibly being TRBD1 (5 bases). The germline V gene encodes CDR1 SEHNR and CDR2 FQNEAQ (reference sequence). V was clipped by 8 bases and J by 7 bases, with 11 bases between them. CDR3 length: 11 amino acids. The CDR3 loop is CASEGAAGYTF. The CDR3 nucleotides are TGTGCCAGCGAAGGGGCGGCTGGCTACACCTTC.

The chain has TRBV7-6 and TRBJ2-5; D not certain. The J call is uncertain, as TRBJ2-7 better fits the DNA end. The CDR3 is made up of 14 amino acids. Germline CDR1 SGHVS, CDR2 FNYEAQ. The CDR3, as DNA: TGTGCCAGCAGCTTAACCGAGAGCTCCTACGAGCAGTACTTC. It translates to CASSLTESSYEQYF.

The V call is TRBV7-9, the J call TRBJ1-1; 10 positions match TRBD1. CDR3 size: 17 residues. V lost 4 bases and J lost 2; bases outside the gene matches: 10. The germline CDR1 and CDR2 sequences are SEHNR and FQNEAQ (reference sequence). CDR3 sequence: CASSSQTGGRPNTEAFF. In nucleotides, the CDR3 is TGTGCCAGCAGCTCACAGACAGGGGGCCGCCCAAACACTGAAGCTTTCTTT.

The chain combines TRBV5-6 with TRBJ1-2, with D possibly being TRBD1 (5 bases). Per germline, CDR1 SGHDT and CDR2 YYEEEE. The length of the CDR3 is 13 residues. V lost 0 bases and J 2 bases, leaving 5 bases between the germline ends. In nucleotides, the CDR3 is TGTGCCAGCAGCTTGGGGGGCAACTATGGCTACACCTTC. Residues: CASSLGGNYGYTF.

The V and J genes are TRBV28 and TRBJ1-2; 12 bases fit TRBD1. The CDR3 spans 17 residues. Germline V gene sequence: CDR1 MDHEN, CDR2 SYDVKM. V lost 6 bases to trimming and J lost 6 bases; unmatched junction nucleotides: 14. CDR3 protein: CASSPLPGQGAQDGYTF. CDR3 nucleotide sequence: TGTGCCAGCAGCCCACTTCCGGGACAGGGGGCTCAGGATGGCTACACCTTC.

The chain uses TRBV5-6 and TRBJ2-4, with D perhaps TRBD2 (6 bases). The V and J ends lost 0 bases and 0 bases respectively, with 7 bases between them. Germline V gene sequence: CDR1 SGHDT, CDR2 YYEEEE. This CDR3 comprises 15 residues. The CDR3 is CASSLAGGAKNIQYF. Written as DNA, the CDR3 is TGTGCCAGCAGCTTGGCCGGGGGAGCCAAAAACATTCAGTACTTC. The whole variable domain, remainder taken from reference TRBV5-6 and TRBJ2-4, is DAGVTQSPTHLIKTRGQQVTLRCSPKSGHDTVSWYQQALGQGPQFIFQYYEEEERQRGNFPDRFSGHQFPNYSSELNVNALLLGDSALYLCASSLAGGAKNIQYFGAGTRLSVL.